Listed here is a single T cell receptor (beta chain). Its specificity is unknown. The sample is drawn from a study of STAT3 mutations in large granular lymphocyte leukemia. Clones were sequenced by immunoSEQ multiplex PCR, and TCRdb holds only the in-frame ones, with some missing. This sample yields around 12,000 clones, of which about 85% are seen a single time; approximately 56% belongs to the top ten. Study-wide results and limits: In T-cell large granular lymphocyte leukemia, about half of patients showed multiple immunodominant subclonotypes.

Germline V lookup: CDR1 GTSNPN, CDR2 SVGIG (reference sequence). V was clipped by 5 bases and J by 0 bases, with 11 bases between them. The CDR3 is made up of 14 amino acids. The source of this sequence is a man aged 60 to 69 with T-cell large granular lymphocyte leukemia. Some clones in this sample may be carry-over from other donors' samples. This chain links TRBV30 with TRBJ1-5, with D unresolved. Sequenced material: peripheral blood mononuclear cells. CDR3 sequence (DNA): TGTGCCTGGGATTTGGCAAATAGCAATCAGCCCCAGCATTTT. It translates to CAWDLANSNQPQHF.